The 4 T cell receptor beta chains given below trace back to one sample, sequenced in a study of T cell clones after liver transplantation. Assay used: immunoSEQ multiplex PCR; TCRdb lists only in-frame clones, some missing. The table lists 85,000 to 130,000 clones, 82% of them singletons. The starting material was CD4+ T cells from blood, obtained before liver transplant. The receptors shown here come from a human donor who received a liver transplant.

This rearrangement joins TRBV10-3 to TRBJ2-7; tentatively, D is TRBD2 (5 bases). The CDR3 is 15 amino acids. The V gene lost 0 bases and the J gene lost 2 bases, with 11 bases spanning the gap. Per the germline V gene, CDR1 is ENHRY and CDR2 is SYGVKD. The chain's CDR3 is CAISESGAEAYEQYF. For the CDR3, the DNA is TGTGCCATCAGTGAGTCCGGAGCGGAGGCCTACGAGCAGTACTTC.

This sequence joins TRBV13 and TRBJ1-4, with D uncertain. V was shortened by 1 base and J by 7 bases, with 4 bases between the two germline ends. CDR1 is PRHDT and CDR2 is FYEKMQ in the germline V gene (reference sequence). This CDR3 has 12 amino acids. The CDR3 sequence is CASSLDSEKLFF. CDR3 in DNA: TGTGCCAGCAGCTTAGACAGTGAAAAACTGTTTTTT.

The rearrangement joins TRBV28 to TRBJ1-1, with D possibly being TRBD1 (5 bases). V was clipped by 1 base and J by 6 bases, with 15 bases between them. This CDR3 contains 15 residues. CDR1 is MDHEN and CDR2 is SYDVKM in the germline V gene. CDR3: CASSLSGRRGAEAFF. The CDR3 DNA reads as TGTGCCAGCAGTTTATCTGGACGGAGAGGGGCTGAAGCTTTCTTT.

V usage is TRBV7-3 and J usage is TRBJ2-7; D is undetermined. The CDR3 covers 15 residues. Germline V CDR1 and CDR2: SGHTA, FQGTGA. V was clipped by 2 bases and J by 3 bases, with 14 bases between them. This chain's CDR3 is CASSLGFQSHYEQYF. As DNA, the CDR3 is TGTGCCAGCAGCTTAGGCTTCCAGTCACACTACGAGCAGTACTTC.